This T cell receptor beta chain is from a study of metastatic and nonmetastatic thyroid tumors. Germline CDR1 LNHNV, CDR2 YYDKDF (reference sequence). The CDR3 is 16 residues long. V shed 1 base, J shed 1 base, and the junction held 6 bases outside the gene matches. Original analysis: Variation in CDR3 across clinicopathological groups served as the basis for constructing a distant-metastasis classifier in papillary thyroid cancer. TCRdb used MiXCR to call clones anew from the PCR reads. The authors' filters were not applied to this entry. The data contain 30,000 to 35,000 clones, about 16% of them singletons. No treatment had been given to any patient before thyroid surgery. The table lists this clone with many counts. The same CDR3 can be traced to other DNA sequences in this sample.

The TCR comes from a female donor with papillary thyroid cancer or a benign thyroid nodule (not recorded which). Some clones in this sample may be carry-over from other donors' samples. This chain joins TRBV15 and TRBJ1-1, with 7 nucleotides matching TRBD1. Sequenced material: blood. The CDR3: CATSRGAQGGNTEAFF. CDR3 bases: TGTGCCACCAGCAGAGGCGCCCAGGGGGGGAACACTGAAGCTTTCTTT.